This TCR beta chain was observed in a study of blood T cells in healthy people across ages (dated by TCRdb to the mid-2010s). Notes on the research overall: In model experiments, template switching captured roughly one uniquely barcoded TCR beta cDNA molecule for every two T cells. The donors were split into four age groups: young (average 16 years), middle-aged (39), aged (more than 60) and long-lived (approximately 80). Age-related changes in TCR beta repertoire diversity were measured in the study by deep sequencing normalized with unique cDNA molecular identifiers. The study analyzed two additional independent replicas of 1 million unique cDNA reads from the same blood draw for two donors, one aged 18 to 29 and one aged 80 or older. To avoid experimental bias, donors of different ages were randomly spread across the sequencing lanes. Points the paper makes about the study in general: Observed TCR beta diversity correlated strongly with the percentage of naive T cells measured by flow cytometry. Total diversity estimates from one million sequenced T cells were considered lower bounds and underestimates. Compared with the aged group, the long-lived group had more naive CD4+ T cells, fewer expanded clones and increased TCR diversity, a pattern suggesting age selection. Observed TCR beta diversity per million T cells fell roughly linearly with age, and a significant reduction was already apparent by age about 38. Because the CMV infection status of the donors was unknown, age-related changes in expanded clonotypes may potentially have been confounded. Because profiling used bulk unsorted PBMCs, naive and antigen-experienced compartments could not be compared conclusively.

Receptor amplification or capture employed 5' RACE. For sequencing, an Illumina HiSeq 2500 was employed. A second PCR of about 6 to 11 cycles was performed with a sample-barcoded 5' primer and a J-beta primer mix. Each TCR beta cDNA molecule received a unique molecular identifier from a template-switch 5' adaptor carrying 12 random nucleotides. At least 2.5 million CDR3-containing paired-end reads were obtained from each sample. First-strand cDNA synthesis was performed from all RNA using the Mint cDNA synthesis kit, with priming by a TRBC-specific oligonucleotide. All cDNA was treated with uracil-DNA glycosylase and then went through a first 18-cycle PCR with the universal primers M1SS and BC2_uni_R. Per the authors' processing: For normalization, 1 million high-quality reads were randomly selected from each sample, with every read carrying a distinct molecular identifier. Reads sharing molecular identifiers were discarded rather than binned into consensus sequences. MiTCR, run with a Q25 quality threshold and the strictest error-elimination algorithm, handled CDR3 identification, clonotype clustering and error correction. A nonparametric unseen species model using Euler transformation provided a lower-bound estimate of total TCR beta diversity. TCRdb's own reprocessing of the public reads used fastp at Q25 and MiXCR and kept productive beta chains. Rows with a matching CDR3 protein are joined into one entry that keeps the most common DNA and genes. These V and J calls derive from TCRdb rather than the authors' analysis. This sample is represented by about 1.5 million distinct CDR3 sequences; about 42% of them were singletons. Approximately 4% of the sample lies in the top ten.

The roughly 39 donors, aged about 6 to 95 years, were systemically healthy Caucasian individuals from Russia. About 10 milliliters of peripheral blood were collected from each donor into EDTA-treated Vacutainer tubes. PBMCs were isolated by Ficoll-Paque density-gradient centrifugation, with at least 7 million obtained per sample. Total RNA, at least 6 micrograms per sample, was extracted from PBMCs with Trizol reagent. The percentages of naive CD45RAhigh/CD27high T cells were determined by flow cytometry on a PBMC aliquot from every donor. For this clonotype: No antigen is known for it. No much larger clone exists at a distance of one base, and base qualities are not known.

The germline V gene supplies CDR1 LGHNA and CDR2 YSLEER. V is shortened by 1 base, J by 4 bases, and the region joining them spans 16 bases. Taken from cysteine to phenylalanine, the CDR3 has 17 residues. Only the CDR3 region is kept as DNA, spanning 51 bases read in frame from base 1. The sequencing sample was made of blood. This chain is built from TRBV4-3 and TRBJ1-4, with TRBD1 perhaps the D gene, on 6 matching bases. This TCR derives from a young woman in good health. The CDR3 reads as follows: CASSQGLTGAGNEKLFF. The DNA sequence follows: TGCGCCAGCAGCCAAGGTCTGACGGGGGCTGGTAATGAAAAACTGTTTTTT.